The clone carrying this TCR beta chain was counted between two and nine times. The antigen is not known. TCRdb processed the 5' RACE reads anew with MiXCR; each CDR3 protein has one entry. This table holds more than 8,000 distinct CDR3 sequences, roughly 5.1% found once. Time point noted: sample taken at primary tumor resection. Whole RNA, isolated from tumor, nontumor lung or frozen PBMC, was sequenced without prior sorting. Untreated early-stage non-small cell lung cancer patients, around 70 in total, were the donors. Germline trimming cut 3 bases from V and 2 bases from J; bases unmatched to any gene: 3. CDR1 and CDR2 from the germline V gene are SQVTM and ANQGSEA. The CDR3 totals 13 residues. This record comes from a study of spatial heterogeneity in lung cancer. The wider study: Alpha-chain sequences were consistently detected less often than beta-chain sequences.

General observations from the study: In blood, ubiquitous expanded tumor TCRs appeared more at resection than follow-up.

The sequence derives from a male donor with early-stage non-small cell lung cancer. The gene calls are TRBV29-1 and TRBJ2-7, with 8 bases matching TRBD2. The sample here was PBMCs, taken at surgery. For the CDR3, the DNA is TGCAGCGTTGAGAGTAGCGGGGCCTACGAGCAGTACTTC. Its protein product is CSVESSGAYEQYF.